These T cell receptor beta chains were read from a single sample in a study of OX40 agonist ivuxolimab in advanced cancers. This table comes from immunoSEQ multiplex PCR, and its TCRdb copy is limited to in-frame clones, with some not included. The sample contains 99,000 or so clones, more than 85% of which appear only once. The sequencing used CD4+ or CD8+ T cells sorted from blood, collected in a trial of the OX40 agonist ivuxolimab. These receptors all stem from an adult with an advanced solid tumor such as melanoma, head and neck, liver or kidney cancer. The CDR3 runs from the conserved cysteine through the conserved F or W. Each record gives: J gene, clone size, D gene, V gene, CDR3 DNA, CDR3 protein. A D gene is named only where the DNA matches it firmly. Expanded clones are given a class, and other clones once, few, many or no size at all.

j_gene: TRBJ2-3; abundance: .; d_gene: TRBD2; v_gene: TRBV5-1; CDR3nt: TGCGCCAGCAGCTTGGGTAGCGGGGGCCGTGATACGCAGTATTTT; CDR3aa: CASSLGSGGRDTQYF
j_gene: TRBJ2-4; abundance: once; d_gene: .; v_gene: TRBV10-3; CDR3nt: TGTGCCATCAGTGATGTAGGCGGTGGGGGGAACATTCAGTACTTC; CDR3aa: CAISDVGGGGNIQYF
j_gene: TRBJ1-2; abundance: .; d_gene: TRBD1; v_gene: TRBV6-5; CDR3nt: TGTGCCAGCAAAGGGACAGGGGATGTTGGCTACACCTTC; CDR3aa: CASKGTGDVGYTF
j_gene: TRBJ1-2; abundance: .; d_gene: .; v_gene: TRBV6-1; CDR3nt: TGTGCCACCGGTCCGGGGGCGCATGGCTACACCTTC; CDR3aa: CATGPGAHGYTF
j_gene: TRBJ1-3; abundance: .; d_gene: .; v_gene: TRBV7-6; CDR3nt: TGTGCCAGCAGCTTGGTACAAGGCTCTGGAAACACCATATATTTT; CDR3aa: CASSLVQGSGNTIYF
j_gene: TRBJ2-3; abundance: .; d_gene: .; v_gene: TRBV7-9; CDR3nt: TGTGCCAGCAGCGCCCACACAGATACGCAGTATTTT; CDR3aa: CASSAHTDTQYF
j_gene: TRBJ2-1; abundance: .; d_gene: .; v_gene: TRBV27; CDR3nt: TGTGCCAGCAGACATTACAATGAGCAGTTCTTC; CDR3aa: CASRHYNEQFF
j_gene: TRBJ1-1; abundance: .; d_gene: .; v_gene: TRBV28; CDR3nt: TGTGCCAGCAGTTTGCTGCAGGGTCAGACTGAAGCTTTCTTT; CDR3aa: CASSLLQGQTEAFF
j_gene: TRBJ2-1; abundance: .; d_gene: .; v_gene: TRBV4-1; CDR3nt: TGCGCCAGCAGCCAACTAGGGACAAATTACAATGAGCAGTTCTTC; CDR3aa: CASSQLGTNYNEQFF
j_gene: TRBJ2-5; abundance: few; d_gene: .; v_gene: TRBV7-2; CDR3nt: TGTGCCAGCAGCTCGTACCAAGAGACCCAGTACTTC; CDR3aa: CASSSYQETQYF
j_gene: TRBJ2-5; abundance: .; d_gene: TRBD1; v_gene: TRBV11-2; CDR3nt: TGTGCCAGCAGCGAGACAGGGGGGCAAGAGACCCAGTACTTC; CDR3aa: CASSETGGQETQYF
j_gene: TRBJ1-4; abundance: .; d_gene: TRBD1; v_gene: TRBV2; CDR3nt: TGTGCCAGCAATACAAACAGGGGCAACGAAAAACTGTTTTTT; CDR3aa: CASNTNRGNEKLFF
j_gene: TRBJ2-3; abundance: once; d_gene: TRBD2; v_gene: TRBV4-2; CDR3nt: TGTGCCAGCAGCCCCTGGGTCCTAGCGGGCCGCACAGATACGCAGTATTTT; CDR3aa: CASSPWVLAGRTDTQYF
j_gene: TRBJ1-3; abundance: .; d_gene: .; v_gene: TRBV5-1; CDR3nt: TGCGCCAGCAGCCCGGGACAAACCTCTGGAAACACCATATATTTT; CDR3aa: CASSPGQTSGNTIYF
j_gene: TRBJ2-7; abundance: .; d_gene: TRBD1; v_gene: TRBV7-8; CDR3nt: TGTGCCAGCAGCGCGGACAGGGTTCAAGAGCAGTACTTC; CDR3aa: CASSADRVQEQYF
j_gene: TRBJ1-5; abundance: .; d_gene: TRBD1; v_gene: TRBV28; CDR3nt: TGTGCCAGCAGCCCTGGGACAGGACATCAGCCCCAGCATTTT; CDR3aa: CASSPGTGHQPQHF
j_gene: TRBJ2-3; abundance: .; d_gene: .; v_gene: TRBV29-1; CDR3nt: TGCAGCGTTCGGCCCAACACAGATACGCAGTATTTT; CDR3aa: CSVRPNTDTQYF
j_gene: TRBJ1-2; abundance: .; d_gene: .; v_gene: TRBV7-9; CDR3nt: TGTGCCAGCAGGGTAGGGACGGAGATCTATGGCTACACCTTC; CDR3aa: CASRVGTEIYGYTF
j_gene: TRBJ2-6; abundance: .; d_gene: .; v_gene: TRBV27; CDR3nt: TGTGCCAGCAGAACACCTGGGGCCAACGTCCTGACTTTC; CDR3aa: CASRTPGANVLTF
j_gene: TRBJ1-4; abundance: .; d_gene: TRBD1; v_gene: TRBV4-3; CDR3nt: TGCGCCAGCAGCCAGGAAGGACAGGGTACTAATGAAAAACTGTTTTTT; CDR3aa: CASSQEGQGTNEKLFF
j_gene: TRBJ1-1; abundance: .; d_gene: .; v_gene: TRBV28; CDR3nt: TGTGCCAGCAGTCTATACGGGCCCAGCACTGAAGCTTTCTTT; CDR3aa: CASSLYGPSTEAFF
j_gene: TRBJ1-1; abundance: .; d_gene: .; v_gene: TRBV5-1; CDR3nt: TGCGCCAGCAGCCTGGAAAGGGGCTCTGAAGCTTTCTTT; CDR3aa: CASSLERGSEAFF
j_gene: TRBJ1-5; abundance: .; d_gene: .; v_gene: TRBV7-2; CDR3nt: TGTGCCAGCAGCCCCTTTGGGGGGTCTCCGTATAGCAATCAGCCCCAGCATTTT; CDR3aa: CASSPFGGSPYSNQPQHF
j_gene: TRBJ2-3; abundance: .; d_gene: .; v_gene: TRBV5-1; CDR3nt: TGCGCCAGCAGAGACCCACATGGACCTAGCACAGATACGCAGTATTTT; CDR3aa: CASRDPHGPSTDTQYF
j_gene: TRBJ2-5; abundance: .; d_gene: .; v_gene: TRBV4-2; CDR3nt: TGTGCCAGCAGCCGAGGCGTGGCGGAGCAAGAGACCCAGTACTTC; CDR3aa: CASSRGVAEQETQYF
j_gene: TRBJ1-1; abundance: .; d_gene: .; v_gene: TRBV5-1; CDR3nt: TGCGCCAGCAGCTTGGTGGGGGGAGGGAACACTGAAGCTTTCTTT; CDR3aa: CASSLVGGGNTEAFF
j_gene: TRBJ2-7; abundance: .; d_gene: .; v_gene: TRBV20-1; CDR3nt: TGCAGTGCTTCCCCATCCTACGAGCAGTACTTC; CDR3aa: CSASPSYEQYF
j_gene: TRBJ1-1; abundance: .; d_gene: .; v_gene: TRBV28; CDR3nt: TGTGCCAGCAGCCCGGTACGAGACACTGAAGCTTTCTTT; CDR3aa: CASSPVRDTEAFF